These T cell receptor beta chains were read from a single sample in a study of blood T cell repertoires in COVID-19. Generated by immunoSEQ multiplex PCR, the TCRdb table keeps only in-frame clones and is missing some. Here the sample spans around 40,000 clones, roughly 81% being singletons. The sequencing sample was made of peripheral blood. The receptor source for this set is a human donor in a cohort sampled during active COVID-19. Each CDR3 is given with its conserved first and last residue. Expanded clones are given a class, and other clones once, few, many or no size at all.

size: few
J: TRBJ1-6
V: TRBV27
CDR3: CASTLALSRDSPLHF

size: -
J: TRBJ1-1
V: TRBV7-9
CDR3: CASSFRQGATEAFF

size: -
J: TRBJ2-7
V: TRBV6-5
CDR3: CASSYSRSGGPYEQYF

size: -
J: TRBJ2-7
V: TRBV7-8
CDR3: CASSLALGGGYEQYF

size: -
J: TRBJ1-1
V: TRBV5-1
CDR3: CASSLDGPRNTEAFF

size: -
J: TRBJ2-7
V: TRBV5-1
CDR3: CASASGSSYEQYF

size: -
J: TRBJ1-2
V: TRBV5-1
CDR3: CASSLQGQPNYGYTF

size: -
J: TRBJ2-3
V: TRBV5-5
CDR3: CASSLQSTDTQYF

size: -
J: TRBJ1-1
V: TRBV19
CDR3: CASSIPRTGGTEAFF

size: -
J: TRBJ1-2
V: TRBV5-1
CDR3: CASSQGGNGYTF

size: -
J: TRBJ2-7
V: TRBV6-7
CDR3: CASSYSGQGRYEQYF

size: -
J: TRBJ2-3
V: TRBV18
CDR3: CASSTGLGDTQYF

size: -
J: TRBJ2-3
V: TRBV2
CDR3: CVGGGDSTDTQYF

size: -
J: TRBJ2-7
V: TRBV6-5
CDR3: CASSPQAAGAGEQYF

size: -
J: TRBJ2-1
V: TRBV29-1
CDR3: CSVGSRAGRDNEQFF

size: -
J: TRBJ2-1
V: TRBV7-3
CDR3: CASSPSRGGPTNEQFF

size: -
J: TRBJ2-2
V: TRBV5-6
CDR3: CASSFYTGGTGELFF

size: -
J: TRBJ2-5
V: TRBV4-2
CDR3: CASSPLMGAYMSETQYF

size: -
J: TRBJ1-1
V: TRBV6-1
CDR3: CASSAGGTFPNTEAFF

size: -
J: TRBJ2-1
V: TRBV11-1
CDR3: CASSEQEGATYNEQFF

size: few
J: TRBJ2-7
V: TRBV6-5
CDR3: CASSTGGGYEQYF

size: -
J: TRBJ1-2
V: TRBV11-2
CDR3: CASSLVLTGQGYYGYTF

size: -
J: TRBJ2-3
V: TRBV6-5
CDR3: CASRVSGGSTDTQYF

size: few
J: TRBJ1-2
V: TRBV5-8
CDR3: CASTPQAGITTYGYTF

size: -
J: TRBJ1-1
V: TRBV3-1/TRBV3-2
CDR3: CASSPPGNTEAFF

size: -
J: TRBJ2-7
V: TRBV6-2/TRBV6-3
CDR3: CASSLRDSPLGEQYF

size: -
J: TRBJ2-3
V: TRBV2
CDR3: CASNGQASTDTQYF

size: -
J: TRBJ2-1
V: TRBV18
CDR3: CASSPLQGANEQFF

size: -
J: TRBJ1-5
V: TRBV19
CDR3: CASSLGTVGNQPQHF

size: -
J: TRBJ1-3
V: TRBV5-6
CDR3: CASSSRRSGNTIYF

size: -
J: TRBJ2-5
V: TRBV12-3/TRBV12-4
CDR3: CASRRTGQETQYF

size: few
J: TRBJ1-6
V: TRBV5-4
CDR3: CASSKDLYSPLHF

size: -
J: TRBJ2-5
V: TRBV5-1
CDR3: CASSPAGEETQYF

size: -
J: TRBJ1-2
V: TRBV5-1
CDR3: CASSLVPGGDYGYTF

size: -
J: TRBJ2-1
V: TRBV10-3
CDR3: CATSPVTSGDNEQFF

size: -
J: TRBJ2-3
V: TRBV2
CDR3: CASSARKGADTQYF

size: -
J: TRBJ2-1
V: TRBV6-4
CDR3: CASSVRSYNEQFF

size: -
J: TRBJ2-7
V: TRBV2
CDR3: CASRTGTVSSYEQYF

size: -
J: TRBJ2-1
V: TRBV7-3
CDR3: CASSLGARREHNEQFF

size: -
J: TRBJ2-7
V: TRBV7-6
CDR3: CASSPGGSYEQYF

size: -
J: TRBJ2-2
V: TRBV25-1
CDR3: CASSEDRGLTGELFF

size: -
J: TRBJ2-7
V: TRBV6-6
CDR3: CASSSRTGTLGGTTGNEQYF

size: -
J: TRBJ1-2
V: TRBV5-1
CDR3: CASSLSANRQGARYGYTF

size: -
J: TRBJ2-5
V: TRBV3-1/TRBV3-2
CDR3: CASSQARLAEGQETQYF

size: -
J: TRBJ2-7
V: TRBV7-9
CDR3: CASGLAGSYEQYF

size: -
J: TRBJ2-3
V: TRBV6-1
CDR3: CASSEGGGPDTQYF

size: -
J: TRBJ2-1
V: TRBV12-3/TRBV12-4
CDR3: CASSLRQGNEQFF

size: -
J: TRBJ1-2
V: TRBV29-1
CDR3: CSVVAGNYGYTF

size: -
J: TRBJ2-5
V: TRBV5-1
CDR3: CASSPGLGGETQYF

size: once
J: TRBJ2-4
V: TRBV3-1/TRBV3-2
CDR3: CASSQKGQGGNIQYF

size: -
J: TRBJ2-1
V: TRBV5-1
CDR3: CASSRDNPSYNEQFF

size: -
J: TRBJ1-1
V: TRBV19
CDR3: CASSLGGGLTEAFF

size: -
J: TRBJ1-3
V: TRBV18
CDR3: CASSGEEGNTIYF

size: -
J: TRBJ2-7
V: TRBV7-6
CDR3: CASSLGVDKSYEQYF